The rows below give T cell receptor beta chains drawn from one sample of a study of OX40 agonist ivuxolimab in advanced cancers. Libraries were prepared by immunoSEQ multiplex PCR; TCRdb keeps only in-frame clonotypes and omits some of them. Among some 46,000 clones listed, around 85% were seen once. The source was CD4+ or CD8+ T cells sorted from blood, collected in a trial of the OX40 agonist ivuxolimab. The receptors shown here come from an adult with an advanced solid tumor such as melanoma, head and neck, liver or kidney cancer. The CDR3 runs from the conserved cysteine through the conserved F or W. The D gene is left open where the match is weak.

len,d_gene,j_gene,v_gene,CDR3aa
13,.,TRBJ1-2,TRBV28,CASRPRTAYGYTF
15,.,TRBJ1-2,TRBV19,CASSPGRLGNYGYTF
12,TRBD1,TRBJ1-1,TRBV29-1,CSVDRGRTEAFF
13,TRBD1,TRBJ1-1,TRBV10-3,CAIGTGEHTEAFF
14,.,TRBJ2-7,TRBV6-6,CASRTPGPGDEQYF
15,.,TRBJ2-3,TRBV28,CASSERSLRFDTQYF
15,.,TRBJ1-2,TRBV5-6,CASSFADTGRYGYTF
15,TRBD2,.,TRBV9,CASSGTSGILDEQYF
18,.,TRBJ1-4,TRBV7-9,CASSPGTVAANANEKLFF
14,.,TRBJ1-2,TRBV6-1,CASGSQQTSYGYTF
20,TRBD2,TRBJ2-5,TRBV4-1,CASSQGAGLAGNRGHGTQYF
14,TRBD2,TRBJ2-5,TRBV30,CAWSSGRTGETQYF
14,TRBD1,TRBJ2-7,TRBV9,CASSVTGGAYEQYF
15,TRBD1,TRBJ1-4,TRBV7-2,CASIPFPGTGEKLFF
11,.,TRBJ2-2,TRBV30,CASRGVEELFF
12,.,TRBJ2-1,TRBV19,CATLGFGNEQFF
15,.,TRBJ1-3,TRBV7-3,CASSPTGTSGNTIYF
15,TRBD1,TRBJ1-6,TRBV28,CASRGAGGRNSPLHF
13,.,TRBJ1-1,TRBV28,CASSPTGNPEAFF
12,.,TRBJ2-7,TRBV11-2,CASSFNSHEQYF
13,.,TRBJ2-2,TRBV27,CASTGLNTGELFF
15,TRBD1,TRBJ2-3,TRBV25-1,CASSVRQGRGDTQYF
9,.,TRBJ2-5,TRBV18,CASSQSQYF
16,TRBD1,TRBJ2-7,TRBV18,CASSPPGQGIGYEQYF
14,TRBD1,TRBJ1-5,TRBV7-2,CASSPTGRYQPQHF
12,.,TRBJ1-2,TRBV11-2,CASSLLFYGYTF
13,.,TRBJ2-5,TRBV7-9,CATSWKGGRTQYF
16,.,TRBJ2-1,TRBV5-4,CASSPRMGLPPDEQFF
12,.,TRBJ2-7,TRBV7-6,CASSARDYEQYF
16,TRBD1,TRBJ2-2,TRBV5-1,CASSLLGTGNTGELFF
14,.,TRBJ2-7,TRBV7-9,CASSLATGPYEQYF
15,TRBD2,TRBJ2-1,TRBV4-2,CASSSVVRLAGEQFF
15,.,TRBJ1-2,TRBV18,CASSPNPGLGYGYTF
16,TRBD2,TRBJ2-2,TRBV5-1,CASSLFAGGNTGELFF
15,TRBD1,.,TRBV9,CASSARDRGSYEQYF